These T cell receptor beta chains were read from a single sample in a study of blood T cells in healthy people across ages. Using its own MiXCR run on the 5' RACE reads, TCRdb lists one record per CDR3 protein. The profile shows roughly 2 million distinct CDR3 sequences, roughly 52% of them singletons. The sample was blood. Receptors were obtained from a woman in her 40s in good health. CDR3s include the opening cysteine and the closing phenylalanine or tryptophan. A D gene is named only where the DNA matches it firmly. Size is omitted from some rows. Given values are once, few, many or a class for expanded clones.

v_call	d_call	clone_size	j_call	cdr3_nt	cdr3_aa
TRBV7-2	TRBD1	few	TRBJ2-7	TGTGCCAGCAGTCGCGAGCAGGGGGCGTTAGGCGAGCAGTACTTC	CASSREQGALGEQYF
TRBV4-3	TRBD1	many	TRBJ2-1	TGCGCCAGCAGCCAAGCGGTATTGTGGGACAGGGCATACAATGAGCAGTTCTTC	CASSQAVLWDRAYNEQFF
TRBV20-1	-	once	TRBJ2-3	TGCAGTGCTAGGGCCAAGTACACAGATACGCAGTATTTT	CSARAKYTDTQYF
TRBV21-1	-	-	TRBJ2-4	TGTGCCAGCCCATTCACCGTAGCCAAAAACATTCAGTACTTC	CASPFTVAKNIQYF
TRBV2	TRBD2	-	TRBJ2-1	TGTGCCAGCAGTGATCAATATACTAGCGGAGTCTACAATGAGCAGTTCTTC	CASSDQYTSGVYNEQFF
TRBV4-3	TRBD2	few	TRBJ2-1	TGCGCCAGCAGCCAAGAGGTAGCGGGGGGCCTGAGCTCCTACAATGAGCAGTTCTTC	CASSQEVAGGLSSYNEQFF
TRBV20-1	TRBD1	-	TRBJ1-2	TGCAGTGCTAGAATAGGACAGGGGCAATTCGCTAACTATGGCTACACCTTC	CSARIGQGQFANYGYTF
TRBV28	-	-	TRBJ2-6	TGTGCCAACCAGGGGCAGGGAAGCTCTGGGGCCAACGTCCTGACTTTC	CANQGQGSSGANVLTF
TRBV29-1	TRBD1	few	TRBJ2-7	TGCAGCGTTGGTCTCTGGGGGACAGGGAACGACGAGCAGTACTTC	CSVGLWGTGNDEQYF
TRBV28	-	-	TRBJ2-5	TGTGCCAGCAGTTCGCTTGACGGGTACCAAGAGACCCAGTACTTC	CASSSLDGYQETQYF
TRBV6-5	-	-	TRBJ2-7	TGTGCCAGCACCCCGGGCGGCAGCTACGAGCAGTACTTC	CASTPGGSYEQYF
TRBV28	TRBD2	-	TRBJ2-2	TGTGCCAGCAGTCAAAGCGCGGGACTAGCGATCGGGGAGCTGTTTTTT	CASSQSAGLAIGELFF
TRBV5-1	TRBD1	once	TRBJ1-2	TGCGCCAGCAGTTCTGGACAGGGGGCGATTAGTGGCTACACCTTC	CASSSGQGAISGYTF
TRBV5-1	-	-	TRBJ1-6	TGCGCCAGCAGCTTGAGGGCGGACTGGAGCTCCTATAATTCACCCCTCCACTTT	CASSLRADWSSYNSPLHF
TRBV5-1	TRBD2	-	TRBJ2-1	TGCGCCAGCACGCCAAGCGGGGGGCAGTACAATGAGCAGTTCTTC	CASTPSGGQYNEQFF
TRBV24-1	-	-	TRBJ2-3	TGTGCCACCAGTTCCAGGTTCACAGATACGCAGTATTTT	CATSSRFTDTQYF
TRBV24-1	TRBD2	-	TRBJ2-7	TGTGCCACCAGTCCATCCGGGTATGGGGACGAGCGGGACTCCTACGAGCAGTACTTC	CATSPSGYGDERDSYEQYF
TRBV7-2	-	many	TRBJ2-4	TGTGCCAGCAGCCATCGGACAGGAGGGACCAAAAACATTCAGTACTTC	CASSHRTGGTKNIQYF
TRBV28	-	-	TRBJ1-2	TGTGCCAGCACTCTATCCGGGACACCCGCATATGGCTACACCTTC	CASTLSGTPAYGYTF
TRBV3-1	TRBD1	few	TRBJ2-7	TGTGCCAGCAGCCATTTGAAGGGACAGACCTCCTACGAGCAGTACTTC	CASSHLKGQTSYEQYF
TRBV20-1	TRBD2	few	TRBJ2-7	TGCAGTGCTAGGACTAGCGGGGCCGAATCCTACGAGCAGTACTTC	CSARTSGAESYEQYF
TRBV7-2	-	few	TRBJ2-5	TGTGCCAGCAGCTTAGTGGGGGACGGAGGGGCGACCCAGTACTTC	CASSLVGDGGATQYF
TRBV27	-	-	TRBJ2-5	TGTGCCAGCAGTCGGACCGGGACTCCCTCCGTAGTGGATGAGCAGTACTTC	CASSRTGTPSVVDEQYF
TRBV27	-	-	TRBJ2-2	TGTGCCAGCAGTTTATCTCCCCAAGGGATAAACACCGGGGAGCTGTTTTTT	CASSLSPQGINTGELFF
TRBV6-5	TRBD1	-	TRBJ2-1	TGTGCCAGCAGTTACCGAGACAGGGTTGAGCAGTTCTTC	CASSYRDRVEQFF
TRBV7-2	-	few	TRBJ1-6	TGTGCCAGCAGCGTAACAGGGAACAATTCACCCCTCCACTTT	CASSVTGNNSPLHF
TRBV20-1	TRBD2	-	TRBJ2-4	TGCAGTGCTAAGCGGACTAGCGGGGGGCCCGTAGCCAAAAACATTCAGTACTTC	CSAKRTSGGPVAKNIQYF
TRBV5-1	-	-	TRBJ2-5	TGCGCCTGCAGCTTGGCCAGGTCAGCACGAGAGACCCAGTACTTC	CACSLARSARETQYF
TRBV5-1	-	-	TRBJ2-6	TGCGCCAGCAGCCTCCGGACAGAGATCTCTGGGGCCAACGTCCTGACTTTC	CASSLRTEISGANVLTF
TRBV15	-	-	TRBJ2-3	TGTGCCTCCAGCACCCCAGGGCAAACAGATACGCAGTATTTT	CASSTPGQTDTQYF
TRBV20-1	-	-	TRBJ2-1	TGCAGTGCTAGAGTTCCGGGAACAGGGATTGGAAATGAGCAGTTCTTC	CSARVPGTGIGNEQFF
TRBV21-1	-	-	TRBJ2-1	TGTGCCAGCAGCAACCCCCAGGACAGCCGGAATGAGCAGTTCTTC	CASSNPQDSRNEQFF
TRBV7-2	TRBD1	-	TRBJ1-1	TGTGCCAGCAGCTTACGCAGGGGGGTCCCTGAAGCTTTCTTT	CASSLRRGVPEAFF
TRBV9	-	few	TRBJ1-1	TGTGCCAGCAGCGCCCAACAGGGAGGGGGAACTGAAGCTTTCTTT	CASSAQQGGGTEAFF
TRBV5-1	TRBD1	-	TRBJ2-7	TGCGCCAGCAGCGTGGCCCAGGGGGCTAGCGAGCAGTACTTC	CASSVAQGASEQYF
TRBV29-1	-	-	TRBJ2-5	TGCAGCGTTGGAGTTCAGGCTTTGAGGGAGACCCAGTACTTC	CSVGVQALRETQYF
TRBV12-3/TRBV12-4	TRBD1	few	TRBJ1-2	TGTGCCAGCAGCCAAACAGGGGAGTCCAACTATGGCTACACCTTC	CASSQTGESNYGYTF
TRBV7-2	-	-	TRBJ2-1	TGTGCCAGCAGCCAAAAGTGGGGAGATGAGCAGTTCTTC	CASSQKWGDEQFF
TRBV27	-	-	TRBJ2-5	TGTGCCAGCAGTTTTCAGGGCTCCGGGACCCAGTACTTC	CASSFQGSGTQYF
TRBV7-2	-	-	TRBJ2-5	TGTGCCAGCAGCTCGCAGGGTCGGTACCAAGAGATCCAGTACTTC	CASSSQGRYQEIQYF
TRBV7-2	TRBD2	-	TRBJ2-5	TGTGCCAGCAACCAGCGGGGGGCGGGGGAGACCCAGTACTTC	CASNQRGAGETQYF
TRBV6-2/TRBV6-3	TRBD2	-	TRBJ2-1	TGTGCCAGCAGGACGCGGGGGGGCATAGATGAGCAGTTCTTC	CASRTRGGIDEQFF
TRBV27	TRBD2	-	TRBJ2-3	TGTGCCAGCAGTCCTGGCACCGGGACTAGCGGTACAGATACGCAGTATTTT	CASSPGTGTSGTDTQYF
TRBV20-1	TRBD1	-	TRBJ1-2	TGCAGTGCTCCATTAAAGGGGGCATATGGCTACACCTTC	CSAPLKGAYGYTF
TRBV20-1	-	-	TRBJ2-7	TGCAGTGCAATACCCTCTGGGGGTGGGCTCTCCGAGCAGTACTTC	CSAIPSGGGLSEQYF
TRBV12-3/TRBV12-4	TRBD1	many	TRBJ2-5	TGTGCCAGCAGTTTAGAAGACAGGGGCTCTAAAGAGACCCAGTACTTC	CASSLEDRGSKETQYF
TRBV3-1	-	many	TRBJ2-5	TGTGCCAGCAGCACCGGGGTCCGGTCAGAGACCCAGTACTTC	CASSTGVRSETQYF
TRBV12-3/TRBV12-4	TRBD2	-	TRBJ2-1	TGTGCCAGCAGTCTAGCTAGCGGGAACTACAATGAGCAGTTCTTC	CASSLASGNYNEQFF
TRBV5-1	TRBD2	-	TRBJ2-1	TGCGCCAGCAGCTTGGATAGCGGGGGGGCGGGTGATGAGCAGTTCTTC	CASSLDSGGAGDEQFF
TRBV6-4	-	-	TRBJ1-5	TGTGCCAGCAGCTACAATGGCAATCAGCCCCAGCATTTT	CASSYNGNQPQHF
TRBV5-6	TRBD2	few	TRBJ2-1	TGTGCCAGCAGCCGGGGACTAGCGGGGACTAATGAGCAGTTCTTC	CASSRGLAGTNEQFF
TRBV7-2	TRBD2	-	TRBJ2-1	TGTGCCAGCAGCTTCCGCGGGGGGGGATACAATGAGCAGTTCTTC	CASSFRGGGYNEQFF
TRBV27	TRBD1	once	TRBJ1-2	TGTGCCAGCAGCGTGACAGGGGGGTCCGACTATGGCTACACCTTC	CASSVTGGSDYGYTF
TRBV12-3/TRBV12-4	-	-	TRBJ1-2	TGTGCCAGCAGTACCGGGACAATCCGTATCTATGGCTACACCTTC	CASSTGTIRIYGYTF
TRBV5-1	-	many	TRBJ2-3	TGTGCCAGCAGCCCCGAGACAGATACGCAGTATTTT	CASSPETDTQYF
TRBV7-3	-	-	TRBJ2-6	TGTGCCAGCAGCTTAACGGGCTCAGGGCCCGGGGCCAACGTCCTGACTTTC	CASSLTGSGPGANVLTF
TRBV12-3/TRBV12-4	-	few	TRBJ2-7	TGTGCCAGCAGTTTTGGACCATGGGGCGAGCAGTACTTC	CASSFGPWGEQYF